The source of this TCR beta chain is a study of cytomegalovirus exposure and HLA in healthy donors. As regards this clone: The target antigen is unknown.

Study-wide points: In a later analysis, at a false discovery rate of 0.05, about 17,000 TCR beta sequences matched HLA alleles. Accurate predictions that matched the HLA-A and HLA-B alleles of most subjects were reportedly made from TCR beta sequences.

The PCR was carried out with 60 Vbeta primers and 13 Jbeta primers. This table comes from immunoSEQ multiplex PCR, and its TCRdb copy is limited to in-frame clones, with some not included. The sample has around 130,000 clones; around 8.5% are singletons. The CDR3 spans 14 residues. Germline values: CDR1 SGHNT, CDR2 YYREEE (reference sequence). J was trimmed by 6 bases and V by 3 bases; bases with no gene match: 4. The sequence came from a man aged 40-55 years in good health and CMV-seronegative. The sample consisted of PBMCs. The genes are TRBV5-4 and TRBJ2-1; TRBD1 agrees at 9 bases. CDR3 sequence: CASSSGTGFNEQFF. CDR3 bases: TGTGCCAGCAGCTCAGGGACAGGGTTCAATGAGCAGTTCTTC.